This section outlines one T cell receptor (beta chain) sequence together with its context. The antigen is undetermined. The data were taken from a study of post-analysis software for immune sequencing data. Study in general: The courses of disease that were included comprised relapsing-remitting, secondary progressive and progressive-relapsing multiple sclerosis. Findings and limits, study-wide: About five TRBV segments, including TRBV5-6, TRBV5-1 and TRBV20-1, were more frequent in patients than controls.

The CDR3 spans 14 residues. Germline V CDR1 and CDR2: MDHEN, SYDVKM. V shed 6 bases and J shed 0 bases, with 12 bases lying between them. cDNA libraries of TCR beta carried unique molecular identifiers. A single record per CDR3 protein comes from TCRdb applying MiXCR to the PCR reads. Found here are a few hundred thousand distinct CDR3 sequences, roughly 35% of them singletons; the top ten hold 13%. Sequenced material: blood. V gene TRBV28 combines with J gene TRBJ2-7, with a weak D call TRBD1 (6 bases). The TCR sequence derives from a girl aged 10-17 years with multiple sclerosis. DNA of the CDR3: TGTGCCAGCAGGAGACAGGTTAACTCCTACGAGCAGTACTTC. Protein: CASRRQVNSYEQYF.